This TCR beta chain was captured in a study of blood T cells in healthy people across ages. Then a second PCR, running about 7 to 11 cycles, was carried out with a sample-barcoded 5' primer and a J-beta primer mix. TCRdb used MiXCR to reprocess the 5' RACE reads, holding one entry per CDR3 protein. The sample yields around 1,700,000 distinct CDR3 sequences, 25% to 30% seen once. This clonotype came up a few times. Its antigen is unknown. CDR3 size: 14 residues. Germline V CDR1 and CDR2: LNHNV, YYDKDF (reference sequence). Trimming cost V 1 base and J 4 bases, with 10 bases left between them. General study results and limits: Per-million-T-cell TCR beta diversity fell roughly linearly with age.

This receptor was taken from a woman aged 30 to 39 in good health. The sequenced sample was blood. The J gene is TRBJ1-2, the V gene TRBV15; unclear D gene. The CDR3 DNA reads as TGTGCCACCAGCAGAGTTAGACGAATCTATGGCTACACCTTC. This gives the protein CATSRVRRIYGYTF. The whole variable domain, filled in from reference TRBV15 and TRBJ1-2, reads DAMVIQNPRYQVTQFGKPVTLSCSQTLNHNVMYWYQQKSSQAPKLLFHYYDKDFNNEADTPDNFQSRRPNTSFCFLDIRSPGLGDTAMYLCATSRVRRIYGYTFGSGTRLTVV.